This T cell receptor (beta chain) was found in a study of T cells in Graves' hyperthyroidism and ophthalmopathy. Overall study findings and caveats: It was a median 6.5 months before onset that the model predicted ophthalmopathy. Classification by a 13 V-J model distinguished ophthalmopathy from stable hyperthyroidism.

Amplified regions were TCR beta CDR3 sequences from RNA transcripts. The HTBI primer set drove a first-round RT-PCR of the TCR CDR3. MiXCR, applied by TCRdb to the multiplex PCR reads, yields one record per CDR3 protein. The sample has fewer than 300,000 distinct CDR3 sequences; around 15% are singletons. This clonotype was recorded at least ten times. Antigen unknown. Recently diagnosed hyperthyroidism of less than 2 months' duration affected patients aged 18 to 65. The source of the PBMCs was roughly 10 ml of fresh peripheral blood. Germline trimming cut 6 bases from V and 0 bases from J; bases unmatched to any gene: 7. Looked up from germline, CDR1 is DFQATT and CDR2 is SNEGSKA (reference sequence). The CDR3 loop spans 14 amino acids.

The origin of this receptor is a woman between 50 and 59 years old with Graves' hyperthyroidism that later progressed to Graves' ophthalmopathy. The sample was blood. This chain connects TRBV20-1 to TRBJ1-2, with 7 bases matching TRBD1. CDR3 in DNA: TGCAGTGCCTACGACAGGGAATCTAACTATGGCTACACCTTC. Protein sequence: CSAYDRESNYGYTF.